The present entry profiles one T cell receptor (beta chain) with its context. In its sample, this clonotype was seen many times. The clone's antigen remains unknown. Per-base qualities were not stored, and no clone one base away is much larger. To synthesize cDNA, template-switch 5'RACE was performed with a primer carrying a 10-nucleotide random unique molecular identifier so that each TCR transcript was tagged. Every sequencing run yielded over 200 million TCR-beta sequences covering 15-18 subjects. The RNeasy kit was used for extraction of total RNA. Using the KAPA Real-time Library Amplification kit, TCR-beta VDJ regions were amplified with primers for the TCR constant region and the 5'RACE anchor. Sample indexes and Illumina adaptors were added in a first PCR, after which library yield was increased in a second PCR. After purification with Ampure beads, the TCR product of roughly 650 bp was size-selected on a 2% E-gel SizeSelection system. Before pooling, library quality was assessed on a Bioanalyzer, concentration was determined with Qubit, and library quantification was performed with the Kapa Library Quantification kit. An Illumina HiSeq 2500 was used to sequence the libraries paired-end at 2 x 150 bp. To increase sequence diversity, about 25-31% phiX was spiked into each library pool. On the authors' methods: Quality-filtered reads were processed with the UMI-based MiGEC pipeline, and over 75% of raw TCR sequences were removed by the MiGEC pipeline during error correction. VDJ genes were aligned to IMGT germline references, and clonotypes were defined by unique CDR3 amino acid sequence plus V-J genes. VDJtools evaluated clonal expansion, Shannon diversity and CDR3 relatedness (CalcPairwiseDistances, ClusterSamples); CLCbio workbench built phylogenetic trees. A clone was classed as expanded if it had 8 or more unique UMIs, a cutoff based on coefficient-of-variation modelling across technical triplicates. TCRdb reran the public reads through fastp at Q25 and MiXCR, keeping productive beta chains. Each CDR3 protein gets just one entry, which takes the most common genes and DNA from the rows behind it. TCRdb's processing, not the study's, gives the V and J calls here. The sample table holds around 26,000 distinct CDR3 sequences, of which about 7% were seen once. The biggest ten clones account for more than 8.5% of the sample.

The healthy controls were volunteers from blood banks in Maryland, USA. Libraries from unsorted PBMCs were made from 2 million PBMCs kept in RNAlater at -80 degrees C until RNA extraction. Peripheral blood was subjected to Ficoll-Hypaque density gradient centrifugation to isolate PBMCs, which were then cryopreserved in liquid nitrogen. The sample belongs to a study of neurological immune-mediated disorders (dated by TCRdb to the late 2010s). About the investigation overall: The study compared peripheral blood TCR-beta repertoires of HTLV-I-associated myelopathy (HAM/TSP) patients, multiple sclerosis patients and healthy controls using UMI-based sequencing. The approximately 110 TCR-beta libraries included longitudinal samples, technical triplicates and paired sorted CD4+ and CD8+ T-cell subsets alongside PBMC samples. The cohort included around 70 subjects: some 15 with HAM/TSP, around 34 with multiple sclerosis, and around 20 healthy controls.

What the work shows at the level of the full study, not this receptor alone: TCR clonal expansion was highest in HAM/TSP patients and lowest in MS patients, with MS patients falling below even healthy controls. No identical CDR3 amino acid sequences were shared among expanded clones across subjects, suggesting private TCR-beta repertoires in all groups.

This sequence originates from a woman in her forties or fifties in good health. Material for sequencing was PBMCs.

The CDR3 sequence is CASSQTSGRDTQYF. The DNA sequence follows: TGTGCCAGCAGCCAGACTAGCGGAAGAGATACGCAGTATTTT. The chain joins TRBV14 to TRBJ2-3; 9 central bases correspond to TRBD2. Taken from cysteine to phenylalanine, the CDR3 has 14 residues. The read is trimmed to its CDR3 DNA, 42 bases read in frame from base 1. Trimming takes 3 bases off V and 5 bases off J; junction bases not matched to a gene: 3. From a lookup of the germline V gene, CDR1 and CDR2 are SGHDN and FVKESK.